Listed below are T cell receptor beta chains from one sample, sequenced in a study of blood T cells in healthy people across ages. TCRdb re-called the 5' RACE reads through MiXCR, storing one row per CDR3 protein. This sample has about 1,400,000 distinct CDR3 sequences, with 55% to 75% found just once. The sequenced sample was blood. Receptors originate from a man between 18 and 29 years old in good health. Both conserved end residues are part of each CDR3. D genes are given only for firm matches. Part of the rows lack a size; the others show once, few, many or a class for expanded clones.

>TRBV21-1|few|12|-|TRBJ1-2
CASSKIPGGYTF
TGTGCCAGCAGCAAGATACCGGGTGGCTACACCTTC
>TRBV4-3|-|14|-|TRBJ1-1
CASSPRSGDTEAFF
TGCGCCAGCAGCCCCCGGAGCGGGGACACTGAAGCTTTCTTT
>TRBV7-9|-|15|TRBD2|TRBJ2-1
CASSTLAGVNNEQFF
TGTGCCAGCAGCACCTTAGCGGGAGTAAACAATGAGCAGTTCTTC
>TRBV20-1|-|13|-|TRBJ2-1
CSATPDVYNEQFF
TGCAGTGCTACACCGGACGTCTACAATGAGCAGTTCTTC
>TRBV27|few|17|-|TRBJ2-1
CASSLVRSAGLYNEQFF
TGTGCCAGCAGTTTAGTACGGTCCGCGGGACTTTACAATGAGCAGTTCTTC
>TRBV6-2/TRBV6-3|-|16|-|TRBJ2-1
CASREGLGGSYNEQFF
TGTGCCAGCAGGGAGGGCCTCGGCGGCTCCTACAATGAGCAGTTCTTC
>TRBV4-3|few|16|TRBD2|TRBJ2-5
CASSQYFAPGGETQYF
TGCGCCAGCAGCCAATACTTCGCGCCGGGGGGAGAGACCCAGTACTTC
>TRBV5-1|few|14|TRBD1|TRBJ2-3
CASSSPDRGDTQYF
TGCGCCAGCAGCTCTCCGGACAGGGGAGATACGCAGTATTTT
>TRBV14|once|14|TRBD1|TRBJ1-1
CASRKTGANTEAFF
TGTGCCAGCCGGAAGACAGGGGCCAACACTGAAGCTTTCTTT
>TRBV20-1|few|12|TRBD2|TRBJ2-3
CSAKAAGGAQYF
TGCAGTGCCAAGGCGGCGGGAGGCGCGCAGTATTTT
>TRBV6-5|-|16|-|TRBJ1-4
CASSYSSGVGGEKLFF
TGTGCCAGCAGTTACTCGAGCGGGGTAGGGGGTGAAAAACTGTTTTTT
>TRBV10-3|few|13|-|TRBJ2-1
CAISESPGYEQFF
TGTGCCATCAGTGAGTCTCCCGGGTATGAGCAGTTCTTC
>TRBV11-2|-|14|-|TRBJ2-7
CASSFSTADYEQYF
TGTGCCAGCAGCTTTTCCACAGCGGACTACGAGCAGTACTTC